This TCR beta chain was identified in a study of post-analysis software for immune sequencing data (dated by TCRdb to the mid-2010s). For the study in its entirety: Recorded disease courses included relapsing-remitting, secondary progressive and progressive-relapsing multiple sclerosis, with some patients lacking subtype annotation. Patient repertoires were compared against 11 to 12 previously published healthy control repertoires from donors aged roughly 6 to 28 years. A subset of samples was prepared in parallel using single-end sample barcoding, then pooled and co-amplified after Illumina adapter ligation.

Concerning this clonotype itself: Its antigen is still unknown. This clone may be a read error of a much larger clone one base away.

The germline V gene encodes CDR1 ENHRY and CDR2 SYGVKD. Between the V and J ends, shortened by 6 bases and 2 bases respectively, the junction contains 4 bases. Taken from cysteine to phenylalanine, the CDR3 has 11 residues. The retained sequence is limited to the CDR3, 33 bases, with the frame set at the first base. To demonstrate the VDJtools post-analysis software, TCR beta repertoires were profiled from the peripheral blood of roughly 12 young patients with multiple sclerosis. The patients with multiple sclerosis were children and adolescents between roughly 6 and 15 years of age. Libraries came from PCR. TCRdb shows the sequencer as Illumina HiSeq 2500. To reduce PCR and sequencing biases, unique molecular identifiers were built into the TCR beta cDNA libraries. Some 500,000 cDNA molecules were obtained for every 1 to 10 million input T cells, so each molecule roughly corresponded to one T cell. Patient libraries were prepared and sequenced with the same protocol used for the earlier healthy control dataset. Within a given batch, samples were prepared together, multiplexed and sequenced on the same HiSeq lane. Per the source publication's procedure: Raw barcoded reads were processed with MIGEC, and single-read molecular identifier groups were discarded before consensus assembly and CDR3 extraction. VDJtools was used for post-analysis of the clonotype tables, with diversity normalized by down-sampling every dataset to the smallest sample size. To correct batch-related cross-sample contamination, repertoire overlap clustering matched CDR3 amino acid sequences but not nucleotide sequences. Clones were called with MiXCR by TCRdb after fastp trimmed the public reads at Q25, and only in-frame beta chains were retained. Rows matching on CDR3 protein sequence are summarized as one entry with the most common DNA and genes. Clone size and V and J calls follow TCRdb, not the original study. This sample is represented by roughly 170,000 distinct CDR3 sequences; roughly 30% of them were singletons. The ten largest make up roughly 1.6% of the sample.

What the study reported, not specific to this receptor: Strong co-clustering of samples prepared in the same batch was shown by direct clustering with F measure, prompting a batch-effect correction. Compared with controls, multiple sclerosis patients had significantly lower normalized Chao1 diversity, a finding suggesting substantial peripheral T-cell clonal expansion. The control group was slightly older than the multiple sclerosis patient group. Patients showed significantly higher frequencies than controls for a handful of TRBV segments, among them TRBV5-6, TRBV5-1 and TRBV20-1.

Material: blood. The chain was built from TRBV10-3 and TRBJ1-1; the D gene remains uncertain. This receptor was obtained from a girl aged 10 to 17 with multiple sclerosis. The DNA sequence reads TGTGCCATCAGGGTTAACACTGAAGCTTTCTTT. Its protein product is CAIRVNTEAFF.